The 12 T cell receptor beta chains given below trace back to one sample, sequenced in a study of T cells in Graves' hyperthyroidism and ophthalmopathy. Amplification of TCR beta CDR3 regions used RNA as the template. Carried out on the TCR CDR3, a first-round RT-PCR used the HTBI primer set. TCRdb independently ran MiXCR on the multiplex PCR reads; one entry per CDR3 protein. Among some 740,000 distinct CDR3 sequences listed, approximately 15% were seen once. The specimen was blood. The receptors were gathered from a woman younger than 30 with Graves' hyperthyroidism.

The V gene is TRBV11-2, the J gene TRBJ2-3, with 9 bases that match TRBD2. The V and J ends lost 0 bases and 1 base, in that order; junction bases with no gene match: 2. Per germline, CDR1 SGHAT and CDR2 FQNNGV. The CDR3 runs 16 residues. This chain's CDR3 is CASSLDLAGRTDTQYF. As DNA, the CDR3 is TGTGCCAGCAGCTTAGACCTAGCGGGACGCACAGATACGCAGTATTTT. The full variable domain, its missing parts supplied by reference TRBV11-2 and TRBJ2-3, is EAGVAQSPRYKIIEKRQSVAFWCNPISGHATLYWYQQILGQGPKLLIQFQNNGVVDDSQLPKDRFSAERLKGVDSTLKIQPAKLEDSAVYLCASSLDLAGRTDTQYFGPGTRLTVL.

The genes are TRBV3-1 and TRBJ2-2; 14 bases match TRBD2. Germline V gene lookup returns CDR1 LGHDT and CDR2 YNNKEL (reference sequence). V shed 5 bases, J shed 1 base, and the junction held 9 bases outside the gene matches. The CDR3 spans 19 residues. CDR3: CASSRETSGRARNTGELFF. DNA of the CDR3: TGTGCCAGCAGCAGGGAGACTAGCGGGAGGGCCAGGAACACCGGGGAGCTGTTTTTT. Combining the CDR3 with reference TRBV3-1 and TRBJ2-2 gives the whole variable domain DTAVSQTPKYLVTQMGNDKSIKCEQNLGHDTMYWYKQDSKKFLKIMFSYNNKELIINETVPNRFSPKSPDKAHLNLHINSLELGDSAVYFCASSRETSGRARNTGELFFGEGSRLTVL.

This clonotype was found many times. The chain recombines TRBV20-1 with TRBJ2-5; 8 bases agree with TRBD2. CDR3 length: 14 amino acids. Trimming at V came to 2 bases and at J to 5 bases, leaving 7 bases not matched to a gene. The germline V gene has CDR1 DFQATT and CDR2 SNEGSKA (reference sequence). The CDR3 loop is CSARRAGVKETQYF. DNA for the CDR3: TGCAGTGCTAGACGAGCGGGAGTAAAGGAGACCCAGTACTTC.

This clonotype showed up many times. The CDR3 nucleotides are TGTGCCAGCAGCCTAAATGGATACGGGAACACTGAAGCTTTCTTT. It translates to CASSLNGYGNTEAFF. This chain joins TRBV7-3 and TRBJ1-1; D gene uncertain. There are 15 residues in the CDR3. V was cut by 5 bases and J by 1 base, with 14 bases left in between. Germline V gene lookup returns CDR1 SGHTA and CDR2 FQGTGA.

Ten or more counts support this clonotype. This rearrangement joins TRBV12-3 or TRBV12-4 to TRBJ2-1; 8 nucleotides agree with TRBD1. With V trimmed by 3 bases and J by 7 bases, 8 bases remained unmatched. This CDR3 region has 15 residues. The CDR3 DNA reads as TGTGCCAGCAGTTTCGGACAGGGTCTTACGAATGAGCAGTTCTTC. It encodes CASSFGQGLTNEQFF.

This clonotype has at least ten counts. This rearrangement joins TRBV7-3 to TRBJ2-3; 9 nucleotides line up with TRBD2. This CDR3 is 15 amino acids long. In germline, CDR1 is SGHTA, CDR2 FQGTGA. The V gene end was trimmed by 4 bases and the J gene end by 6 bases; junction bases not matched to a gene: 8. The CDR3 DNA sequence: TGTGCCAGCAGCTATAGCGGGAGCCGTGGGGATACGCAGTATTTT. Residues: CASSYSGSRGDTQYF.

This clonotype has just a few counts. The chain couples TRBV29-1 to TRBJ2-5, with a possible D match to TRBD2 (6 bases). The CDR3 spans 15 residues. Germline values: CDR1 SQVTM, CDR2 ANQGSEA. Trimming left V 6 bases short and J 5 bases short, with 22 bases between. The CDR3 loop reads CSVPADWGDGETQYF. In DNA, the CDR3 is TGCAGCGTACCTGCCGATTGGGGGGATGGGGAGACCCAGTACTTC. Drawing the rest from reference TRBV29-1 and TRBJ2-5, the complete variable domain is SAVISQKPSRDICQRGTSLTIQCQVDSQVTMMFWYRQQPGQSLTLIATANQGSEATYESGFVIDKFPISRPNLTFSTLTVSNMSPEDSSIYLCSVPADWGDGETQYFGPGTRLLVL.

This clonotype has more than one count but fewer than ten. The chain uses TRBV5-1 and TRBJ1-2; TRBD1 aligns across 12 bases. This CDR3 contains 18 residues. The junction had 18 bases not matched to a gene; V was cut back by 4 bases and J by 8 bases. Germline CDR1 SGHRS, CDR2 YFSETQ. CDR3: CASSPPPARDRGLGGYTF. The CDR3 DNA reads TGCGCCAGCAGCCCACCACCGGCCCGGGACAGGGGGCTAGGAGGCTACACCTTC.

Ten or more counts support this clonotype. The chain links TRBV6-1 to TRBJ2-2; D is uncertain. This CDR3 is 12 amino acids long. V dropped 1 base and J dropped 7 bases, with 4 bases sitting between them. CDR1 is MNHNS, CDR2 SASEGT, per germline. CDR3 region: CASSEGYGELFF. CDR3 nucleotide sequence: TGTGCCAGCAGTGAAGGGTACGGGGAGCTGTTTTTT.

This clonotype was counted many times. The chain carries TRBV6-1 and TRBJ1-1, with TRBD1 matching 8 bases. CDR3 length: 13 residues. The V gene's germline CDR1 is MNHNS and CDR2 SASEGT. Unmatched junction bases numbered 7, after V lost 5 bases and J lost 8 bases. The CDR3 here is CASSPIWDREAFF. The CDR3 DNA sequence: TGTGCCAGCAGTCCTATTTGGGACAGGGAAGCTTTCTTT.

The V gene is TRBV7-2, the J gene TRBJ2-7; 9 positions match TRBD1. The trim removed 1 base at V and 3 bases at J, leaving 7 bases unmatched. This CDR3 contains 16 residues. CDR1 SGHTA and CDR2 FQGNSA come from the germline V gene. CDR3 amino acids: CASSLGAGQGLYEQYF. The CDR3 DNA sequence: TGTGCCAGCAGCTTAGGGGCGGGACAGGGCCTCTACGAGCAGTACTTC.

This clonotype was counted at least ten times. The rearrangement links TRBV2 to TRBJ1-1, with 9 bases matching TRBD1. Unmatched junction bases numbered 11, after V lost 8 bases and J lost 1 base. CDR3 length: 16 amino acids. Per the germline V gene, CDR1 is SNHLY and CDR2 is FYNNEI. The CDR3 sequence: CASYRIGTGTNTEAFF. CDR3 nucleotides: TGTGCCAGCTACCGGATCGGGACAGGGACGAACACTGAAGCTTTCTTT. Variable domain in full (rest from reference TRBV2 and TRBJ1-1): EPEVTQTPSHQVTQMGQEVILRCVPISNHLYFYWYRQILGQKVEFLVSFYNNEISEKSEIFDDQFSVERPDGSNFTLKIRSTKLEDSAMYFCASYRIGTGTNTEAFFGQGTRLTVV.